This TCR beta chain emerged from a study of cytomegalovirus exposure and HLA in healthy donors. General study points: Earlier results showed most TCR beta V segments being productive about 87% or about 30% of the time. Among immune exposure information, only CMV serostatus was available. The majority of CMV-associated TCR beta chains were reported as apparently HLA-restricted in a later analysis.

Remarks on this clone: Its cognate antigen is unknown.

PCR was performed using 60 Vbeta and 13 Jbeta primers. In the original processing: The authors later counted about 80 million unique TCR beta chains, some 12 million of them shared. Using immunoSEQ multiplex PCR, the repertoire was profiled, and TCRdb retains in-frame clones only, with some absent. For V, J and clone size, that table is used; D and trimming come from the DNA. The table shows more than 85,000 clones, with 76% occurring only once. CDR1 SNHLY and CDR2 FYNNEI come from the germline V gene. V was cut by 3 bases and J by 3 bases, with 14 bases left in between. The CDR3 totals 15 residues. The TCR originated in a man aged 40-49 years in good health and CMV-seronegative. Material for sequencing was PBMCs. This rearrangement joins TRBV2 to TRBJ1-1, with D possibly being TRBD1 (6 bases). The CDR3 here is CASSDWAGVDTEAFF. The DNA of the CDR3 is TGTGCCAGCAGTGACTGGGCAGGGGTGGACACTGAAGCTTTCTTT.